The 24 T cell receptor beta chains reported below all come from one sample, sequenced in a study of T-cell memory formation after mild COVID-19. TCRdb reanalysed the 5' RACE reads using MiXCR and keeps one entry per CDR3 protein. The sample lists about 190,000 distinct CDR3 sequences, more than 25% occurring once. The sample consisted of PBMCs or a T cell subset sorted from them (not recorded which). These receptors came from an adult woman who had mild COVID-19 (a few samples of this study predate the infection). Cell type and time point are not known.

There are a few counts of this clonotype. V and J are TRBV2 and TRBJ1-1; D not resolved. Germline CDR1 is SNHLY and CDR2 is FYNNEI. Trimming removed 6 bases at V and 4 bases at J, with 15 bases between. The CDR3 has 14 amino acids. This CDR3 reads CASSSKPRATEAFF. As DNA, the CDR3 is TGTGCCAGCAGCTCGAAGCCGAGGGCCACTGAAGCTTTCTTT.

J is TRBJ2-3 and V is TRBV2, with D unclear. This CDR3 is 14 amino acids long. The germline CDR1 and CDR2 sequences are SNHLY and FYNNEI. Trimming removed 5 bases from V and 5 bases from J, with 14 bases in between. CDR3 DNA sequence: TGTGCCAGCAGTTCGTATTCTTTGGGAGATACGCAGTATTTT. Translating gives CASSSYSLGDTQYF.

The chain combines TRBV7-9 with TRBJ2-7, with 10 bases matching TRBD1. This CDR3 is 15 amino acids long. V was pared by 5 bases and J by 5 bases, with 9 bases of the junction left unmatched. Germline V gives CDR1 SEHNR, CDR2 FQNEAQ (reference sequence). The CDR3 sequence: CASSRTGGALDEQYF. The CDR3 DNA reads as TGTGCCAGCAGCAGGACAGGGGGGGCTCTTGACGAGCAGTACTTC.

Only a few counts were recorded for this clonotype. The chain uses TRBV6-1 and TRBJ2-1, with 10 bases that match TRBD2. Germline CDR1 MNHNS, CDR2 SASEGT. V lost 3 bases, J lost 7 bases, and 6 bases stayed unmatched. The CDR3 sequence is 15 residues long. The CDR3, as DNA: TGTGCCAGCAGTGAGCTTAGCGGGGGGTTAAATGAGCAGTTCTTC. Protein sequence: CASSELSGGLNEQFF.

J is TRBJ1-1 and V is TRBV6-6; D remains unclear. This CDR3 has 11 residues. Germline V CDR1 and CDR2: MNHNY, SVGAGI (reference sequence). The CDR3 nucleotides are TGTGCTACTAATCTGAACACTGAAGCTTTCTTT. It specifies CATNLNTEAFF.

The rearrangement uses TRBV7-9 and TRBJ1-1, with D possibly TRBD1 on 5 matching bases. Trimming took off 5 bases at V and 5 bases at J, with 15 bases between the two ends. This CDR3 is built from 14 residues. Germline values: CDR1 SEHNR, CDR2 FQNEAQ (reference sequence). The CDR3 nucleotides are TGTGCCAGCAGCCCCCGGGGCAGGGAGACTGAAGCTTTCTTT. Protein sequence: CASSPRGRETEAFF.

The rearrangement joins TRBV20-1 to TRBJ2-1, with D unresolved. Germline CDR1 and CDR2: DFQATT and SNEGSKA (reference sequence). The CDR3 totals 12 residues. With 0 bases removed from V and 9 bases from J, the gap between germline ends came to 9 bases. The CDR3 loop is CSARDSAPEQFF. CDR3 bases: TGCAGTGCTAGAGATTCCGCCCCTGAGCAGTTCTTC.

V gene TRBV18 combines with J gene TRBJ2-7; perhaps TRBD1 as D (6 bases). The CDR3 extends over 14 amino acids. Germline lookup yields CDR1 KGHSH and CDR2 LQKENI. The V gene lost 3 bases and the J gene lost 0 bases, with 9 bases spanning the gap. For the CDR3, the DNA is TGTGCCAGCTCACCCGACAGGTCCTCCTACGAGCAGTACTTC. Residues: CASSPDRSSYEQYF. The full variable domain, its missing parts supplied by reference TRBV18 and TRBJ2-7, is NAGVMQNPRHLVRRRGQEARLRCSPMKGHSHVYWYRQLPEEGLKFMVYLQKENIIDESGMPKERFSAEFPKEGPSILRIQQVVRGDSAAYFCASSPDRSSYEQYFGPGTRLTVT.

The V call is TRBV7-3, the J call TRBJ2-1; 11 bases line up with TRBD2. V shed 5 bases and J 1 base; nucleotides not matched to a gene: 13. CDR1 is SGHTA, CDR2 FQGTGA, per germline. The CDR3 loop spans 19 amino acids. CDR3 in DNA: TGTGCCAGCAGCCCCCGAGGCGGGACTAGCGGTCCTTCCTACAATGAGCAGTTCTTC. Amino acid sequence: CASSPRGGTSGPSYNEQFF. Together with reference TRBV7-3 and TRBJ2-1, the CDR3 gives the full variable domain: GAGVSQTPSNKVTEKGKYVELRCDPISGHTALYWYRQSLGQGPEFLIYFQGTGAADDSGLPNDRFFAVRPEGSVSTLKIQRTERGDSAVYLCASSPRGGTSGPSYNEQFFGPGTRLTVL.

The V gene is TRBV4-3, the J gene TRBJ1-2; D gene ambiguous. Trimming pared 0 bases from V and 3 bases from J, leaving 8 bases between. The germline CDR1 and CDR2 sequences are LGHNA and YSLEER. CDR3 length: 14 residues. This CDR3 is CASSQESRHYGYTF. Written as DNA, the CDR3 is TGCGCCAGCAGCCAAGAATCCCGGCACTATGGCTACACCTTC.

V usage is TRBV6-1 and J usage is TRBJ2-7; D remains unclear. Germline CDR1 is MNHNS and CDR2 is SASEGT. Trimming removed 6 bases from V and 8 bases from J, with 14 bases in between. The CDR3 totals 12 residues. The CDR3 DNA follows: TGTGCCAGCAGCCTCGGACCCGAGAAGCAGTACTTC. Translating gives CASSLGPEKQYF.

This chain joins TRBV4-1 and TRBJ2-1; 10 nucleotides align to TRBD2. Trimming removed 1 base from V and 4 bases from J; junction bases left unmatched: 10. The germline gives CDR1 MGHRA, CDR2 YSYEKL. The CDR3 has 18 amino acids. In nucleotides, the CDR3 is TGCGCCAGCAGCCAAGGGAGATTGGGACTAGCGAATTACAATGAGCAGTTCTTC. Its translation: CASSQGRLGLANYNEQFF.

The genes are TRBV15 and TRBJ2-7; no reliable D call. The CDR3 is 12 amino acids. Trimming cost V 0 bases and J 6 bases, with 6 bases left between them. The V gene's germline CDR1 is LNHNV and CDR2 YYDKDF (reference sequence). The CDR3 DNA follows: TGTGCCACCAGCAGAGAAAGTCGCGAGCAGTACTTC. Amino acid sequence: CATSRESREQYF.

The chain links TRBV5-4 to TRBJ2-7, with D perhaps TRBD1 (6 bases). In germline, CDR1 is SGHNT, CDR2 YYREEE (reference sequence). The CDR3 is made up of 12 amino acids. V shed 4 bases and J shed 4 bases, with 9 bases lying between them. The CDR3 protein is CASSRDTYEQYF. The CDR3 bases are TGTGCCAGCAGCCGGGACACTTACGAGCAGTACTTC.

The CDR3 bases are TGTGCCAGCTCACCGATCCACGGGGGGGCTCGGGAGACCCAGTACTTC. Encoded protein: CASSPIHGGARETQYF. J is TRBJ2-5 and V is TRBV18; the match to TRBD2 covers 8 bases. CDR1 is KGHSH, CDR2 LQKENI, per germline. V dropped 3 bases and J dropped 5; count of bases not matched to a gene: 11. There are 16 residues in the CDR3.

This clonotype was detected a few times. The J gene is TRBJ2-1, the V gene TRBV27; D may be TRBD1 (6 bases). The V and J ends lost 4 bases and 2 bases respectively, with 18 bases between them. CDR3 length: 17 residues. Per germline, CDR1 MNHEY and CDR2 SMNVEV (reference sequence). The CDR3 loop is CASSSDGWDTAYNEQFF. In nucleotides, the CDR3 is TGTGCCAGCAGTTCAGATGGGTGGGACACAGCCTACAATGAGCAGTTCTTC.

Here the CDR3 DNA reads TGCGCCAGCAGCGGGGACAGGGGGCGTGGAACTGAAGCTTTCTTT. This gives the protein CASSGDRGRGTEAFF. The chain employs TRBV5-1 and TRBJ1-1; 12 positions agree with TRBD1. J lost 5 bases, V lost 4 bases, and 6 bases had no gene match. CDR1 and CDR2 (germline): SGHRS, YFSETQ. The CDR3 is made up of 15 amino acids.

The genes are TRBV24-1 and TRBJ2-2; 7 bases are shared with TRBD1. Germline CDR1 and CDR2: KGHDR and SFDVKD. CDR3 length: 14 residues. Germline trimming cut 9 bases from V and 5 bases from J; bases unmatched to any gene: 8. The CDR3 DNA reads TGTGCCACCTCCCCGAGGGGGCGGACCGGGGAGCTGTTTTTT. This translates into CATSPRGRTGELFF.

This clonotype was seen a handful of times. The chain employs TRBV7-9 and TRBJ2-2; 7 bases fit TRBD1. The germline V gene has CDR1 SEHNR and CDR2 FQNEAQ (reference sequence). V trimming: 3 bases; J trimming: 7 bases; junction bases outside the gene matches: 2. This CDR3 has 13 residues. The CDR3 region is CASSFTGVGELFF. The CDR3 DNA reads TGTGCCAGCAGCTTCACAGGGGTCGGGGAGCTGTTTTTT.

CDR3 sequence: CSVEVTRQQGHYGYTF. For the CDR3, the DNA is TGCAGCGTTGAAGTTACAAGACAACAGGGTCACTATGGCTACACCTTC. This chain uses TRBV29-1 with TRBJ1-2, with D possibly matching TRBD1 (6 bases). Trimming left V 1 base short and J 3 bases short, with 18 bases between. The CDR3 spans 16 residues. CDR1 is SQVTM, CDR2 ANQGSEA, per germline.

This clonotype was recorded many times. The rearrangement uses TRBV30 and TRBJ2-7; D is unclear. Trimming took 0 bases from V and 7 from J, leaving 19 bases between them. The length of the CDR3 is 15 residues. CDR1 and CDR2 (germline): GTSNPN, SVGIG (reference sequence). CDR3 sequence: CAWSVSSEGSWEQYF. For the CDR3, the DNA is TGTGCCTGGAGTGTAAGTTCGGAAGGGTCGTGGGAGCAGTACTTC.

This sequence joins TRBV4-1 and TRBJ2-7, with TRBD2 identical over 10 bases. The CDR3 length is 15 residues. V was clipped by 4 bases and J by 6 bases; unmatched bases: 9. Germline assignment: CDR1 MGHRA and CDR2 YSYEKL. This chain's CDR3 is CASSLSGGPTGEQYF. CDR3 DNA: TGCGCCAGCAGCCTTAGCGGGGGGCCAACCGGCGAGCAGTACTTC.

This clonotype was seen a handful of times. CDR3 amino acids: CASSFLVAGTYNEQFF. CDR3 bases: TGCGCCAGCTCCTTTTTAGTAGCGGGGACTTACAATGAGCAGTTCTTC. The V and J genes are TRBV5-1 and TRBJ2-1; 8 bases are a match to TRBD2. The CDR3 is made up of 16 amino acids. In germline, CDR1 is SGHRS, CDR2 YFSETQ. V was pared by 7 bases and J by 4 bases, with 13 bases of the junction left unmatched.

This clonotype has at least ten counts. The chain is built from TRBV12-3 or TRBV12-4 and TRBJ1-1, with 8 bases lining up with TRBD1. V lost 1 base to trimming and J lost 4 bases; unmatched junction nucleotides: 5. This CDR3 region has 15 residues. This chain's CDR3 is CASSLGTGWSTEAFF. The CDR3 DNA reads TGTGCCAGCAGTTTAGGGACAGGGTGGTCCACTGAAGCTTTCTTT.